This is a list of T cell receptor beta chains from one sample in a study of regulatory T cells in long-lasting Graves disease. TCRdb itself ran the multiplex PCR reads through MiXCR, one entry per CDR3 protein. The sample contains roughly 420,000 distinct CDR3 sequences, less than 15% of which appear only once. A further study also used this sample, focusing on T cells in Graves' hyperthyroidism and ophthalmopathy.

Sequences were derived from peripheral blood mononuclear cells (PBMCs), sampled at new diagnosis, from a patient treated with antithyroid drugs. These TCRs come from a woman aged 45-59 years with Graves disease. Each CDR3 is given with its conserved first and last residue. A D gene is named only where the DNA matches it firmly. Expanded clones get a size class; other rows say once, few or many, or leave the size out.

size,D,J,V,CDR3,DNA
NA,TRBD1,TRBJ2-1,TRBV7-3,CASSLNLGGDEQFF,TGTGCCAGCAGCTTAAATTTAGGGGGCGATGAGCAGTTCTTC
NA,NA,TRBJ2-1,TRBV7-2,CASSSPGTSYNEQFF,TGTGCCAGCAGCTCTCCGGGGACCTCCTACAATGAGCAGTTCTTC
NA,TRBD1,TRBJ2-5,TRBV25-1,CASSDDRERETQYF,TGTGCCAGCAGTGACGACAGGGAGCGAGAGACCCAGTACTTC
NA,TRBD2,TRBJ2-1,TRBV11-2,CASSSIGSGRAYNGQFF,TGTGCCAGCAGCTCGATAGGTAGCGGGAGGGCCTACAATGGGCAGTTCTTC
many,TRBD2,TRBJ2-1,TRBV7-3,CASSSQTSSNEQFF,TGTGCCAGCAGCTCTCAGACTAGCTCCAATGAGCAGTTCTTC
NA,NA,TRBJ1-2,TRBV20-1,CSARTVDGYTF,TGCAGTGCTAGGACAGTCGATGGCTACACCTTC
many,NA,TRBJ2-5,TRBV10-1,CASSGLEGETQYF,TGCGCCAGCAGTGGACTAGAGGGGGAGACCCAGTACTTC
many,TRBD1,TRBJ2-1,TRBV5-1,CASSLVGPGGKGQLNEQFF,TGCGCCAGCAGCTTGGTGGGTCCCGGCGGAAAGGGACAGCTCAATGAGCAGTTCTTC
NA,TRBD2,TRBJ2-3,TRBV30,CAWSSGLVPDTQYF,TGTGCCTGGAGTTCGGGACTAGTGCCAGATACGCAGTATTTT
NA,NA,TRBJ1-1,TRBV19,CASSIWSGTYMNTEAFF,TGTGCCAGTAGTATTTGGTCAGGGACATACATGAACACTGAAGCTTTCTTT
many,NA,TRBJ1-5,TRBV12-3/TRBV12-4,CASSFYSGAQPQHF,TGTGCCAGCAGTTTCTACTCTGGGGCTCAGCCCCAGCATTTT
many,TRBD1,TRBJ1-1,TRBV2,CASIRTGNTEAFF,TGTGCCAGCATAAGGACAGGGAACACTGAAGCTTTCTTT
NA,NA,TRBJ2-3,TRBV12-3/TRBV12-4,CASRGTSQGAGTDTQYF,TGTGCCAGCAGGGGGACTAGCCAGGGGGCTGGCACAGATACGCAGTATTTT
many,TRBD1,TRBJ1-6,TRBV9,CASSPGQGKNSPLHF,TGTGCCAGCAGCCCAGGACAGGGGAAAAATTCACCCCTCCACTTT
NA,NA,TRBJ2-3,TRBV6-4,CASSDSVRSTDTQYF,TGTGCCAGCAGTGACTCTGTGCGTTCCACAGATACGCAGTATTTT
many,NA,TRBJ2-1,TRBV2,CASSESTGQYNEQFF,TGTGCCAGCAGTGAATCTACGGGACAATACAATGAGCAGTTCTTC
many,NA,TRBJ2-5,TRBV6-1,CASERGETQYF,TGTGCCAGCGAACGAGGGGAGACCCAGTACTTC
many,NA,TRBJ1-1,TRBV7-9,CASSRFADHTEAFF,TGTGCCAGCAGTCGTTTCGCCGACCACACTGAAGCTTTCTTT
NA,NA,TRBJ1-3,TRBV25-1,CASSESPVLTSSGNTIYF,TGTGCCAGCAGTGAATCCCCGGTCCTCACCAGCTCTGGAAACACCATATATTTT
many,TRBD1,TRBJ1-1,TRBV12-3/TRBV12-4,CASSLRTGGAFF,TGTGCCAGCAGTTTAAGGACAGGCGGAGCTTTCTTT
NA,TRBD1,TRBJ2-1,TRBV5-1,CASSPGQGVNEQFF,TGCGCCAGCAGCCCGGGACAGGGGGTAAATGAGCAGTTCTTC
NA,TRBD1,TRBJ2-5,TRBV5-5,CASSSTGIGETQYF,TGTGCCAGCAGCTCGACAGGGATAGGAGAGACCCAGTACTTC
many,NA,TRBJ2-1,TRBV29-1,CSVESGYNEQFF,TGCAGCGTTGAAAGTGGGTACAATGAGCAGTTCTTC
few,TRBD2,TRBJ2-7,TRBV11-2,CASSLEAGEAYEQYF,TGTGCCAGCAGCTTGGAGGCGGGGGAGGCCTACGAGCAGTACTTC
many,NA,TRBJ2-3,TRBV7-3,CASSDSISYSTDTQYF,TGTGCCAGCAGCGATTCGATTAGCTACAGCACAGATACGCAGTATTTT
many,TRBD2,TRBJ2-1,TRBV2,CASRGRGRAVGNEQFF,TGTGCCAGCAGAGGACGCGGGAGGGCCGTTGGTAATGAGCAGTTCTTC
many,NA,TRBJ1-1,TRBV28,CASSTPDPALKAFF,TGTGCCAGCAGCACTCCCGACCCCGCCCTTAAGGCTTTCTTT
NA,TRBD1,TRBJ2-3,TRBV28,CASSLLPRQGPHTQYF,TGTGCCAGCAGTTTACTACCGAGACAGGGGCCCCATACGCAGTATTTT
NA,NA,TRBJ2-5,TRBV15,CATSREYMWEETQYF,TGTGCCACCAGCAGAGAGTATATGTGGGAGGAGACCCAGTACTTC
many,NA,TRBJ2-1,TRBV6-1,CASALQGNEQFF,TGTGCCAGCGCCCTCCAGGGGAATGAGCAGTTCTTC
many,NA,TRBJ2-7,TRBV28,CASMGTTYEQYF,TGTGCCAGCATGGGAACCACCTACGAGCAGTACTTC
NA,NA,TRBJ1-5,TRBV28,CASSSRARDQPQHF,TGTGCCAGCAGTTCACGGGCGAGGGATCAGCCCCAGCATTTT
few,TRBD1,TRBJ2-3,TRBV12-3/TRBV12-4,CASTGQKGDTQYF,TGTGCCAGCACGGGACAGAAAGGAGATACGCAGTATTTT
few,NA,TRBJ1-1,TRBV12-3/TRBV12-4,CASSLGGVVF,TGTGCCAGCAGCCTAGGAGGGGTAGTCTTT
many,NA,TRBJ2-5,TRBV5-5,CASSLAGMVEETQYF,TGTGCCAGCAGCTTGGCAGGGATGGTCGAAGAGACCCAGTACTTC
NA,NA,TRBJ2-1,TRBV28,CASSSPPLNEQFF,TGTGCCAGCAGTTCGCCCCCCCTCAATGAGCAGTTCTTC
NA,TRBD1,TRBJ1-3,TRBV9,CASSATGQFGDTIYF,TGTGCCAGCAGCGCGACGGGACAGTTCGGGGACACCATATATTTT
NA,NA,TRBJ1-6,TRBV3-1,CASSQALWGMRSPLHF,TGTGCCAGCAGCCAAGCGCTTTGGGGGATGCGTTCACCCCTCCACTTT
NA,TRBD2,TRBJ2-1,TRBV19,CATEPGLATNEQFF,TGTGCCACCGAACCGGGACTAGCGACAAATGAGCAGTTCTTC
many,TRBD1,TRBJ2-1,TRBV28,CASSPGQALYNEQFF,TGTGCCAGCAGTCCGGGACAGGCGCTGTACAATGAGCAGTTCTTC
many,NA,TRBJ2-5,TRBV28,CASSPHIRTAQETQYF,TGTGCCAGCAGCCCTCACATACGTACAGCCCAAGAGACCCAGTACTTC
many,NA,TRBJ2-2,TRBV2,CASEWGRTKLTNTGELFF,TGTGCCAGCGAGTGGGGCAGGACTAAACTTACGAACACCGGGGAGCTGTTTTTT
few,NA,TRBJ1-6,TRBV20-1,CSARQGHNSPLHF,TGCAGTGCTAGACAGGGGCATAATTCACCCCTCCACTTT
many,NA,TRBJ2-7,TRBV11-2,CASSLLIGPDEQYF,TGTGCCAGCAGCTTATTGATAGGGCCAGACGAGCAGTACTTC
few,TRBD1,TRBJ2-3,TRBV5-1,CASSAKTGGITDTQYF,TGCGCCAGCAGCGCTAAGACAGGGGGAATCACAGATACGCAGTATTTT
many,TRBD1,TRBJ1-3,TRBV27,CASRDRLMGNTIYF,TGTGCCAGCAGGGACAGGCTCATGGGAAACACCATATATTTT
many,NA,TRBJ1-1,TRBV27,CASSFQAGSTEAFF,TGTGCCAGCAGTTTTCAGGCAGGGTCGACTGAAGCTTTCTTT
many,NA,TRBJ2-4,TRBV28,CASSRPGQVAKNIQYF,TGTGCCAGCAGTCGACCGGGACAAGTAGCCAAAAACATTCAGTACTTC
many,NA,TRBJ2-3,TRBV27,CASCVLAASTDTQYF,TGTGCCAGCTGCGTTTTGGCGGCGAGCACAGATACGCAGTATTTT
many,TRBD2,TRBJ2-1,TRBV7-2,CASSPGLAVDEQFF,TGTGCCAGCAGCCCGGGACTAGCGGTTGATGAGCAGTTCTTC
few,NA,TRBJ2-3,TRBV29-1,CSVTPQGSDTQYF,TGCAGCGTTACCCCACAGGGTTCAGATACGCAGTATTTT